This T cell receptor beta chain was recovered during a study of blood T cell repertoires in COVID-19. Study background: COVID-19 samples from acute and convalescent phases originated in the United States, Italy and Spain. The cDNA or gDNA used as material had been derived from T cells, B-cell-depleted T cells, or PBMCs.

Per the original data handling: Cell counts per sample came from amplifying reference gene primers. Clones were read by immunoSEQ multiplex PCR, and TCRdb kept only the in-frame ones, dropping some. V and J calls and clone size come straight from that table; D and trimming were deduced from the DNA. The repertoire has about 260,000 clones, around 86% of them found once; the top ten carry roughly 9.8%. Germline V CDR1 and CDR2: SGHDT, YYEEEE. Trimming stripped 4 bases from V and 3 bases from J, with 8 bases between. The length of the CDR3 is 12 residues. The chain has TRBV5-6 and TRBJ2-7; a weak D match, TRBD1 (6 bases). The sample was peripheral blood. The sequence was obtained from a man in his forties or fifties who had recovered from COVID-19. This chain's CDR3 is CASSRDNYEQYF. CDR3 sequence (DNA): TGTGCCAGCAGCCGGGACAACTACGAGCAGTACTTC.